What follows are 16 T cell receptor beta chains derived from one specimen sequenced in a study of blood T cell repertoires in COVID-19 (dated by TCRdb to between 2020 and 2021). Libraries were constructed by the immunoSEQ multiplex PCR assay. TCRdb retrieved this table from immuneACCESS and kept in-frame rearrangements only. Not all clones are present; in checked studies, unresolved V genes account for under half, and no reason is known for the remainder. Within this sample are 200,000 to 250,000 clones, with almost 90% of them counted one time only. The top ten hold over 12% of the sample. The source material was PBMCs or T cells enriched from blood (not recorded which). All receptors derive from a man in his thirties or forties who had been exposed to COVID-19.

V and J are TRBV5-1 and TRBJ2-7; TRBD1 matches at 8 bases. The germline V gene encodes CDR1 SGHRS and CDR2 YFSETQ. The CDR3 spans 14 residues. Trimming at V came to 0 bases and at J to 4 bases, leaving 3 bases not matched to a gene. The CDR3 sequence is CASSLGTGIYEQYF. In DNA, the CDR3 is TGCGCCAGCAGCTTGGGGACAGGGATATACGAGCAGTACTTC.

This rearrangement joins TRBV6-6 to TRBJ1-5; TRBD1 agrees at 10 bases. The germline V gene has CDR1 MNHNY and CDR2 SVGAGI (reference sequence). The length of the CDR3 is 14 residues. The J segment lost 7 bases and the V segment lost 5 bases, leaving 5 bases of the junction unmatched. CDR3: CASSLDRGQQPQHF. The CDR3 coding sequence is TGTGCCAGCAGTCTAGACAGGGGGCAACAGCCCCAGCATTTT.

The rearrangement uses TRBV5-1 and TRBJ1-4, with 7 bases aligning to TRBD1. Germline CDR1 reads SGHRS; CDR2 reads YFSETQ. After removal of 1 base from V and 8 bases from J, the junction contained 8 bases not matched to a gene. The CDR3 consists of 15 residues. CDR3 sequence (DNA): TGCGCCAGCAGCTTGAACTCAGGGGGTGACGAAAAACTGTTTTTT. It specifies CASSLNSGGDEKLFF.

This rearrangement joins TRBV28 to TRBJ2-7; 11 bases line up with TRBD1. In germline, CDR1 is MDHEN, CDR2 SYDVKM. The ends lost 1 base at V and 6 bases at J; junction bases unmatched: 8. The CDR3 is made up of 16 amino acids. The CDR3: CASSLLGTGGSGEQYF. The CDR3 DNA follows: TGTGCCAGCAGTTTATTGGGGACAGGGGGTTCTGGCGAGCAGTACTTC. The full variable domain, with the rest looked up from reference TRBV28 and TRBJ2-7, is DVKVTQSSRYLVKRTGEKVFLECVQDMDHENMFWYRQDPGLGLRLIYFSYDVKMKEKGDIPEGYSVSREKKERFSLILESASTNQTSMYLCASSLLGTGGSGEQYFGPGTRLTVT.

The rearrangement uses TRBV12-3 or TRBV12-4 and TRBJ1-2, with D possibly TRBD1 on 6 matching bases. Trimming removed 8 bases at V and 6 bases at J, with 13 bases between. This CDR3 has 12 amino acids. The CDR3 here is CASSKTGHGYTF. Written as DNA, the CDR3 is TGTGCCAGCTCGAAGACAGGACATGGCTACACCTTC.

In this sample, this clone turned up a few times. This chain connects TRBV18 to TRBJ1-2; TRBD1 matches 8 bases. Germline lookup yields CDR1 KGHSH and CDR2 LQKENI. The CDR3 contains 16 residues. The trim removed 6 bases at V and 4 bases at J, leaving 13 bases unmatched. The CDR3, as DNA: TGTGCCAGCTCGCGCGACCGGCAGGGGGCTACCTATGGCTACACCTTC. As protein: CASSRDRQGATYGYTF.

The chain couples TRBV7-9 to TRBJ2-7, with D unresolved. Germline CDR1 SEHNR, CDR2 FQNEAQ (reference sequence). Trimming shortened V by 4 bases and J by 0 bases, and 7 bases separated the two germline ends. CDR3 length: 13 residues. The CDR3 loop is CASSSDTSYEQYF. CDR3 DNA: TGTGCCAGCAGCTCCGACACCTCCTACGAGCAGTACTTC. Full variable domain (rest looked up from reference TRBV7-9 and TRBJ2-7): DTGVSQNPRHKITKRGQNVTFRCDPISEHNRLYWYRQTLGQGPEFLTYFQNEAQLEKSRLLSDRFSAERPKGSFSTLEIQRTEQGDSAMYLCASSSDTSYEQYFGPGTRLTVT.

This CDR3 is CASSSQTGVNTEAFF. The DNA of the CDR3 is TGTGCCAGCAGCTCCCAGACAGGGGTGAACACTGAAGCTTTCTTT. The V call is TRBV7-9, the J call TRBJ1-1; TRBD1 matches at 8 bases. Trimming cost V 4 bases and J 0 bases; bases outside gene matches: 4. CDR3 length: 15 amino acids. CDR1 SEHNR and CDR2 FQNEAQ come from the germline V gene (reference sequence). Complete variable domain (other parts from reference TRBV7-9 and TRBJ1-1): DTGVSQNPRHKITKRGQNVTFRCDPISEHNRLYWYRQTLGQGPEFLTYFQNEAQLEKSRLLSDRFSAERPKGSFSTLEIQRTEQGDSAMYLCASSSQTGVNTEAFFGQGTRLTVV.

The chain employs TRBV5-4 and TRBJ1-4; possibly TRBD1 for D (6 bases). Looked up from germline, CDR1 is SGHNT and CDR2 is YYREEE (reference sequence). The V and J ends lost 2 bases and 7 bases respectively, with 9 bases between them. The CDR3 length is 13 residues. The CDR3 is CASSFSGVEKLFF. The CDR3 region has the DNA TGTGCCAGCAGCTTTTCAGGGGTTGAAAAACTGTTTTTT.

This sequence joins TRBV7-2 and TRBJ1-1; no clear D gene. V was pared by 1 base and J by 4 bases, with 13 bases between. Germline lookup yields CDR1 SGHTA and CDR2 FQGNSA. This CDR3 has 15 amino acids. CDR3 in DNA: TGTGCCAGCAGCTTAGGGCCAGGCCGGGGCACTGAAGCTTTCTTT. Its protein product is CASSLGPGRGTEAFF.

V is TRBV27 and J is TRBJ1-1; 7 bases agree with TRBD1. Germline CDR1 MNHEY, CDR2 SMNVEV (reference sequence). This CDR3 is built from 14 residues. V lost 3 bases to trimming and J lost 3 bases; unmatched junction nucleotides: 4. The CDR3 is CASSFPDRHTEAFF. DNA for the CDR3: TGTGCCAGCAGTTTTCCGGACAGGCACACTGAAGCTTTCTTT.

This clone has only a few counts. The V gene is TRBV4-1, the J gene TRBJ2-7; tentatively, D is TRBD1 (5 bases). The CDR3 sequence is 14 residues long. With 7 bases removed from V and 5 bases from J, the gap between germline ends came to 18 bases. Germline lookup yields CDR1 MGHRA and CDR2 YSYEKL. Here the CDR3 reads CASNDGQGLDEQYF. The CDR3 DNA sequence: TGCGCCAGCAATGACGGTCAGGGATTGGACGAGCAGTACTTC.

This clone occurred once. The V gene is TRBV30, the J gene TRBJ1-4; no definite D call. V lost 3 bases to trimming and J lost 8 bases, with 13 bases between them. Germline CDR1 and CDR2: GTSNPN and SVGIG (reference sequence). The CDR3 spans 13 residues. CDR3 sequence: CAWSSRAWEKLFF. CDR3 DNA: TGTGCCTGGAGCTCGAGGGCGTGGGAAAAACTGTTTTTT.

The rearrangement joins TRBV5-6 to TRBJ2-7, with 9 bases fitting TRBD1. The CDR3 runs to 15 residues. Germline loops: CDR1 SGHDT, CDR2 YYEEEE. V shed 6 bases, J shed 6 bases, and the junction held 13 bases outside the gene matches. CDR3 sequence: CASNHGWDRDGEQYF. CDR3 nucleotides: TGTGCCAGCAACCACGGCTGGGACAGGGATGGCGAGCAGTACTTC.

The CDR3 sequence: CATSYRGNEQFF. The CDR3 DNA sequence: TGTGCCACCAGTTACAGGGGCAATGAGCAGTTCTTC. V and J are TRBV24-1 and TRBJ2-1, with TRBD1 identical over 7 bases. The V and J ends lost 6 bases and 6 bases, in that order; junction bases with no gene match: 1. CDR1 and CDR2 from the germline V gene are KGHDR and SFDVKD. The CDR3 has 12 amino acids.

J is TRBJ1-2 and V is TRBV3-1 (or the pseudogene TRBV3-2), with 10 bases fitting TRBD1. The CDR3 contains 14 residues. The germline V gene encodes CDR1 LGHDT and CDR2 YNNKEL (reference sequence). Trimming took 1 base from V and 7 from J; bases not matched to a gene: 3. CDR3 loop: CASSQGQGASGYTF. CDR3 DNA: TGTGCCAGCAGCCAAGGACAGGGGGCGAGTGGCTACACCTTC.